This T cell receptor (beta chain) came from a study of neoadjuvant nivolumab and ipilimumab in lung cancer. The method was immunoSEQ multiplex PCR; TCRdb's version includes in-frame clones alone and lacks a portion of them. The data contain approximately 5,000 clones, roughly nine tenths of them singletons. Germline values: CDR1 MGHDK, CDR2 SYGVNS. The CDR3 has 12 residues. Trimming left V 6 bases short and J 7 bases short, with 13 bases between. Concerning this clone: Its antigen remains unknown.

General study points: Resected-tumor TCR richness correlated positively with pretherapy blood richness.

The receptor was derived from an adult with non-small cell lung cancer. Some clones in this sample may be carry-over from other donors' samples. This sample comprised blood, obtained after neoadjuvant nivolumab, alone or with ipilimumab, at or shortly before surgery. The rearrangement uses TRBV25-1 and TRBJ2-7; D might be TRBD1 (6 bases). DNA of the CDR3: TGTGCCAGCAGCGAACAGGGTCGGGAGCAGTACTTC. Translation: CASSEQGREQYF.